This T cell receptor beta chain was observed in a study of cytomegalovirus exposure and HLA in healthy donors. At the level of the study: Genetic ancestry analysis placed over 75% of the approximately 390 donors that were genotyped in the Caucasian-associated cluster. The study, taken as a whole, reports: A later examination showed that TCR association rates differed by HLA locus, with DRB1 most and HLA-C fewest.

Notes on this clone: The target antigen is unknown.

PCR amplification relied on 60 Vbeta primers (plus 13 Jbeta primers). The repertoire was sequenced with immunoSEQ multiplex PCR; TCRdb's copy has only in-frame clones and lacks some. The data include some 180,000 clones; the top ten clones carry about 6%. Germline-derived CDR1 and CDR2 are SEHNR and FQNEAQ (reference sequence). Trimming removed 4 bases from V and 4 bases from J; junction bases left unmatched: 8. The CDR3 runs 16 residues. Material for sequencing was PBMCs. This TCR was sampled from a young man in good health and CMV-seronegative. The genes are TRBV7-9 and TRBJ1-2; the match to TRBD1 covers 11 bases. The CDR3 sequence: CASSSAPGQGGYGYTF. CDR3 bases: TGTGCCAGCAGCTCAGCCCCGGGACAGGGGGGCTATGGCTACACCTTC.